The 16 T cell receptor beta chains below all came from one sample that was sequenced in a study of blood T cell repertoires in COVID-19. Only in-frame clones appear in the TCRdb table, and some are missing; sequencing was by immunoSEQ multiplex PCR. The sample consists of more than 200,000 clones, 80% to 90% of them appearing once. The sequencing input was peripheral blood. The receptors stem from a woman at least 80 years old with acute or convalescent COVID-19.

The rearrangement joins TRBV10-1 to TRBJ2-7; 9 bases map to TRBD1. Germline CDR1 WNHNN, CDR2 SYGVQD (reference sequence). With 6 bases clipped from V and 7 bases from J, the junction kept 13 bases outside the gene matches. The CDR3 length is 15 residues. The CDR3 protein is CASRHGTGLGKEQYF. The DNA of the CDR3 is TGCGCCAGCAGGCACGGGACAGGGTTAGGAAAAGAGCAGTACTTC.

This clone was counted between two and nine times. This chain joins TRBV7-2 and TRBJ1-1; D perhaps matches TRBD1 (5 bases). With 5 bases removed from V and 6 bases from J, the gap between germline ends came to 16 bases. Germline assignment: CDR1 SGHTA and CDR2 FQGNSA. This CDR3 is 14 amino acids long. The CDR3 nucleotides read TGTGCCAGCAGCCGGGTTATGGGGGGGTCTGAAGCTTTCTTT. Its protein is CASSRVMGGSEAFF.

The chain has TRBV12-3 or TRBV12-4 and TRBJ2-3; a weak D match, TRBD2 (6 bases). V was trimmed by 5 bases and J by 6 bases, leaving 12 bases between them. This CDR3 is built from 13 residues. This chain's CDR3 is CASSPRDSDTQYF. In nucleotides, the CDR3 is TGTGCCAGCAGTCCTCGGGACTCCGATACGCAGTATTTT.

The V gene is TRBV6-5, the J gene TRBJ2-5, with TRBD1 identical over 10 bases. Germline CDR1 is MNHEY and CDR2 is SVGAGI. The CDR3 covers 15 residues. Unmatched junction bases numbered 6, after V lost 6 bases and J lost 2 bases. The chain's CDR3 is CASSRGTGDQETQYF. As DNA, the CDR3 is TGTGCCAGCAGCCGCGGGACAGGGGATCAAGAGACCCAGTACTTC.

In DNA, the CDR3 is TGTGCCAGCAAGACAATAGATAACTATGGCTACACCTTC. Protein sequence: CASKTIDNYGYTF. V gene TRBV6-5 combines with J gene TRBJ1-2, with D hard to call. This CDR3 is 13 amino acids long. Germline V gene data show CDR1 as MNHEY and CDR2 as SVGAGI. V was clipped by 7 bases and J by 1 base, with 10 bases between them.

The CDR3 is CASSLEAGTQETQYF. Here the CDR3 DNA reads TGCGCCAGCAGCTTGGAAGCGGGGACCCAAGAGACCCAGTACTTC. The V and J genes are TRBV5-1 and TRBJ2-5; 7 bases match TRBD2. CDR3 length equals 15 residues. J gave up 1 base and V 0 bases, and 3 bases lay outside the gene matches. Germline V gene lookup returns CDR1 SGHRS and CDR2 YFSETQ.

About this clone itself: One junction end disagrees with the germline gene, perhaps due to a read error. The chain recombines TRBV10-3 with TRBJ1-2; D might be TRBD1 (5 bases). CDR1 and CDR2 from the germline V gene are ENHRY and SYGVKD. This CDR3 is 9 amino acids long. This CDR3 reads CATGGDYGF. The DNA for the CDR3 is TGTGCCACCGGGGGTGATTATGGCTTC.

This clone showed up just once. The chain couples TRBV7-9 to TRBJ2-7; 13 bases are shared with TRBD2. The length of the CDR3 is 15 residues. CDR1 SEHNR and CDR2 FQNEAQ come from the germline V gene (reference sequence). V gave up 4 bases and J gave up 3 bases; unmatched junction bases: 3. The CDR3 DNA sequence: TGTGCCAGCAGCTACGGGACTAGCGGGATCTACGAGCAGTACTTC. Translating it yields CASSYGTSGIYEQYF.

The V call is TRBV7-8, the J call TRBJ2-1, with D unclear. The V and J ends lost 5 bases and 7 bases respectively, with 6 bases between them. Germline loops: CDR1 SGHVS, CDR2 FQNEAQ. The CDR3 spans 11 residues. CDR3 DNA sequence: TGTGCCAGCAGCCAACTTAATGAGCAGTTCTTC. Protein: CASSQLNEQFF.

The rearrangement joins TRBV21-1 to TRBJ2-3; TRBD1, as called in the table, went unchecked against the DNA. TRBV21-1 is flagged as a pseudogene. The CDR3 spans 16 residues. CDR3 sequence (DNA): TGTGCCAGCAGCAAGCACAGGGGTCCTGACACAGATACGCAGTATTTT. Its protein is CASSKHRGPDTDTQYF.

V and J are TRBV30 and TRBJ1-1, with a possible D match to TRBD1 (5 bases). The CDR3 has 13 residues. V lost 3 bases and J 0 bases, leaving 8 bases between the germline ends. The germline V gene encodes CDR1 GTSNPN and CDR2 SVGIG (reference sequence). The chain's CDR3 is CAWRGALNTEAFF. The CDR3 nucleotides read TGTGCCTGGAGAGGGGCTTTGAACACTGAAGCTTTCTTT.

This clone was observed a single time. The chain links TRBV19 to TRBJ1-6; no firm D call. CDR3 size: 12 residues. In germline, CDR1 is LNHDA, CDR2 SQIVND (reference sequence). V was trimmed by 2 bases and J by 15 bases, leaving 11 bases between them. The CDR3 region is CASSIRGEDLHF. CDR3 nucleotide sequence: TGTGCCAGTAGTATACGGGGAGAAGACCTCCACTTT.

The chain combines TRBV19 with TRBJ1-3, with 10 positions matching TRBD1. The CDR3 spans 15 residues. Losses at the gene ends were 3 bases for V and 9 bases for J; bases not matched to a gene: 8. The germline V gene encodes CDR1 LNHDA and CDR2 SQIVND (reference sequence). DNA of the CDR3: TGTGCCAGTAGTATTACCGGGACAGGGGTTGGCACCATATATTTT. This codes for CASSITGTGVGTIYF.

The rearrangement joins TRBV3-1 (or the pseudogene TRBV3-2) to TRBJ2-2; no clear D gene. The CDR3 sequence is 13 residues long. The germline CDR1 and CDR2 sequences are LGHDT and YNNKEL (reference sequence). V gave up 7 bases and J gave up 0 bases, with 6 bases separating them. CDR3 DNA sequence: TGTGCCAGCAAACAACCGAACACCGGGGAGCTGTTTTTT. This codes for CASKQPNTGELFF.

The chain couples TRBV29-1 to TRBJ1-2; possible D gene TRBD1, 5 bases. Trimming left V 0 bases short and J 2 bases short, with 13 bases between. This CDR3 has 15 amino acids. Germline V gene data show CDR1 as SQVTM and CDR2 as ANQGSEA. CDR3 sequence (DNA): TGCAGCGTTGAAGAAGCCCTCAGGGTGAACTATGGCTACACCTTC. Encoded protein: CSVEEALRVNYGYTF.

The V and J genes are TRBV11-3 and TRBJ1-6; TRBD1 aligns across 9 bases. Per the germline V gene, CDR1 is SGHNT and CDR2 is YENEEA. The CDR3 extends over 16 amino acids. J was trimmed by 9 bases and V by 2 bases; bases with no gene match: 8. This CDR3 is CASSLQPGQGASPLHF. The CDR3 DNA is TGTGCCAGCAGCTTACAACCGGGACAGGGAGCTTCACCCCTCCACTTT.